These 31 T cell receptor beta chains share one sample of origin, sequenced in a study of shared clonotypes between healthy human individuals. Clones were sequenced by immunoSEQ multiplex PCR, and TCRdb holds only the in-frame ones, with some missing. This sample has about 2.4 million clones; 80% to 95% occur once, and the top ten carry 0.36%. The sample comprised naive CD4+ T cells from PBMCs. Regarding subset: CD45RA+ positively selected. The receptor source for this set is a young man in good health. Some clones in this sample may be carry-over from other donors' samples.

This sequence joins TRBV6-1 and TRBJ2-5; 9 bases line up with TRBD1. CDR1 and CDR2 from the germline V gene are MNHNS and SASEGT. V lost 2 bases, J lost 6 bases, and 10 bases stayed unmatched. The CDR3 is made up of 16 amino acids. CDR3 nucleotides: TGTGCCAGCAGTGAAATATCGCCGGGACAGGGAAAGACCCAGTACTTC. Translating it yields CASSEISPGQGKTQYF.

This rearrangement joins TRBV11-2 to TRBJ2-5; D unresolved. The CDR3 contains 14 residues. The V end was cut by 4 bases, the J end by 5 bases, with 14 bases between. Germline loops: CDR1 SGHAT, CDR2 FQNNGV. For the CDR3, the DNA is TGTGCCAGCAGCTCCGAATGGATCGGGGAGACCCAGTACTTC. Protein: CASSSEWIGETQYF.

The CDR3 is CASSEMRGRANGGTQYF. The CDR3 DNA reads as TGTGCCAGCAGTGAAATGAGAGGGAGGGCCAACGGTGGGACCCAGTACTTC. The V call is TRBV25-1, the J call TRBJ2-5, with TRBD2 matching over 7 bases. The V gene end was trimmed by 2 bases and the J gene end by 7 bases; junction bases not matched to a gene: 16. The CDR3 consists of 17 residues. Germline V gene sequence: CDR1 MGHDK, CDR2 SYGVNS.

A remark on this clone: Other DNA sequences within the sample encode an identical CDR3. V and J are TRBV2 and TRBJ1-2, with 10 nucleotides matching TRBD1. The V gene end was trimmed by 6 bases and the J gene end by 1 base; junction bases not matched to a gene: 2. Germline CDR1 reads SNHLY; CDR2 reads FYNNEI. This CDR3 is 14 amino acids long. The CDR3 sequence: CASRGTGDNYGYTF. The CDR3 DNA follows: TGTGCCAGCAGAGGGACAGGGGATAACTATGGCTACACCTTC.

The rearrangement links TRBV6-1 to TRBJ1-5; possibly TRBD1 for D (5 bases). CDR1 and CDR2 from the germline V gene are MNHNS and SASEGT. V lost 2 bases and J lost 5, with 10 bases in between. The CDR3 consists of 14 residues. As DNA, the CDR3 is TGTGCCAGCAGTGAATCGGACAACTATCAGCCCCAGCATTTT. Protein sequence: CASSESDNYQPQHF.

This sequence joins TRBV29-1 and TRBJ2-5, with TRBD2 identical over 12 bases. Germline V gene lookup returns CDR1 SQVTM and CDR2 ANQGSEA. The CDR3 sequence is 13 residues long. The trim removed 5 bases at V and 3 bases at J, leaving 1 base unmatched. CDR3 in DNA: TGCAGCGTTCGGACTAGCGGGAAAGAGACCCAGTACTTC. Protein: CSVRTSGKETQYF.

The rearrangement links TRBV6-5 to TRBJ1-3, with D possibly TRBD1 on 6 matching bases. The CDR3 runs 15 residues. V was trimmed by 4 bases and J by 4 bases, leaving 14 bases between them. Germline V gene sequence: CDR1 MNHEY, CDR2 SVGAGI. CDR3 coding DNA: TGTGCCAGCAGTTGGTTCTCAGGGGACGGAAACACCATATATTTT. Its translation: CASSWFSGDGNTIYF.

The rearrangement uses TRBV4-1 and TRBJ2-3; D possibly corresponds to TRBD2 (6 bases). The V gene's germline CDR1 is MGHRA and CDR2 YSYEKL. Trimming pared 4 bases from V and 1 base from J, leaving 12 bases between. This CDR3 has 15 amino acids. The CDR3 DNA is TGCGCCAGCAGCCCCGCCGGGACTGGCACAGATACGCAGTATTTT. Translating it yields CASSPAGTGTDTQYF.

The rearrangement links TRBV9 to TRBJ1-2; 7 bases map to TRBD1. The J segment lost 8 bases and the V segment lost 6 bases, leaving 7 bases of the junction unmatched. The CDR3 is made up of 12 amino acids. The germline V gene has CDR1 SGDLS and CDR2 YYNGEE. The CDR3: CASTGGEEGYTF. For the CDR3, the DNA is TGTGCCAGCACAGGGGGTGAGGAGGGCTACACCTTC.

A single count supports this clone. This chain connects TRBV9 to TRBJ2-3; 10 positions match TRBD2. Germline loops: CDR1 SGDLS, CDR2 YYNGEE. The CDR3 length is 15 residues. The junction had 10 bases not matched to a gene; V was cut back by 3 bases and J by 9 bases. This CDR3 is CASSGHGLAGVTQYF. CDR3 in DNA: TGTGCCAGCAGCGGCCACGGGCTAGCGGGAGTCACGCAGTATTTT.

The CDR3 is CAWSVLPHGTDTQYF. DNA for the CDR3: TGTGCCTGGAGTGTACTACCTCATGGGACAGATACGCAGTATTTT. This chain uses TRBV30 with TRBJ2-3; D is undetermined. Trimming removed 0 bases from V and 3 bases from J, with 13 bases in between. The CDR3 totals 15 residues. In germline, CDR1 is GTSNPN, CDR2 SVGIG (reference sequence).

The J gene is TRBJ2-7, the V gene TRBV28; 9 bases fit TRBD1. The CDR3 is 15 amino acids. V gave up 4 bases and J gave up 5 bases; unmatched junction bases: 9. The germline V gene encodes CDR1 MDHEN and CDR2 SYDVKM. CDR3 nucleotides: TGTGCCAGCAGTTCCGGAGGGACAGGGTTACACGAGCAGTACTTC. Translation: CASSSGGTGLHEQYF.

Comments on this clone: Other DNA sequences of this sample code for an identical CDR3. J is TRBJ2-1 and V is TRBV18; D is perhaps TRBD1 (6 bases). Trimming stripped 6 bases from V and 0 bases from J, with 12 bases between. CDR1 is KGHSH and CDR2 is LQKENI in the germline V gene. This CDR3 has 15 residues. The chain's CDR3 is CASSRGGSSYNEQFF. The CDR3 DNA sequence: TGTGCCAGCTCCAGGGGTGGAAGCTCCTACAATGAGCAGTTCTTC.

The chain couples TRBV7-3 to TRBJ2-1; 8 nucleotides agree with TRBD2. V lost 2 bases and J lost 9; bases outside the gene matches: 6. This CDR3 spans 14 amino acids. Germline CDR1 and CDR2: SGHTA and FQGTGA. For the CDR3, the DNA is TGTGCCAGCAGCTTAGGGACTAGTGGGGGTGAGCAGTTCTTC. It translates to CASSLGTSGGEQFF.

V usage is TRBV5-1 and J usage is TRBJ2-5, with D perhaps being TRBD1 or TRBD2 (7 bases each). Trimming took 4 bases from V and 5 from J, leaving 24 bases between them. From germline, CDR1 is SGHRS and CDR2 YFSETQ. This CDR3 spans 17 amino acids. This chain's CDR3 is CASSPGLSGGATETQYF. DNA for the CDR3: TGCGCCAGCAGCCCGGGACTCTCAGGGGGGGCGACCGAGACCCAGTACTTC.

The V gene is TRBV28, the J gene TRBJ2-3; the match to TRBD1 covers 7 bases. Germline V CDR1 and CDR2: MDHEN, SYDVKM. There are 14 residues in the CDR3. Trimming at V came to 5 bases and at J to 3 bases, leaving 5 bases not matched to a gene. As DNA, the CDR3 is TGTGCCAGCAGTATATACAGGGGAACAGATACGCAGTATTTT. Translating gives CASSIYRGTDTQYF.

This rearrangement joins TRBV6-5 to TRBJ1-2; no reliable D call. Germline V gene sequence: CDR1 MNHEY, CDR2 SVGAGI. This CDR3 has 13 residues. V was cut by 4 bases and J by 4 bases, with 10 bases left in between. The CDR3 reads CASSSRGRYGYTF. In DNA, the CDR3 is TGTGCCAGCAGTTCGCGGGGTCGCTATGGCTACACCTTC.

V is TRBV7-3 and J is TRBJ2-6; D unclear. The CDR3 runs 15 residues. V lost 5 bases, J lost 0 bases, and 8 bases lay in between. Germline V gene lookup returns CDR1 SGHTA and CDR2 FQGTGA. CDR3 region: CASSPLGSGANVLTF. CDR3 bases: TGTGCCAGCAGCCCACTCGGCTCTGGGGCCAACGTCCTGACTTTC.

The V and J genes are TRBV4-2 and TRBJ2-7; 9 bases align to TRBD2. Germline CDR1 is LGHNA and CDR2 is YNFKEQ. V was clipped by 0 bases and J by 5 bases; unmatched bases: 8. The CDR3 spans 16 residues. The CDR3 DNA is TGTGCCAGCAGCCAAGAATATGCGGGAGGGCCCCACGAGCAGTACTTC. Translating it yields CASSQEYAGGPHEQYF.

The DNA for the CDR3 is TGTGCCAGCACTGGAGGAGTCTTAGCTAACTATGGCTACACCTTC. It codes for CASTGGVLANYGYTF. This chain uses TRBV6-1 with TRBJ1-2; D gene ambiguous. This CDR3 is built from 15 residues. Germline CDR1 and CDR2: MNHNS and SASEGT. V shed 7 bases and J shed 0 bases, with 15 bases lying between them.

The CDR3 here is CASSLSEQGRNTIYF. The CDR3 DNA reads TGTGCCAGCAGTTTATCCGAACAGGGACGGAACACCATATATTTT. V gene TRBV28 combines with J gene TRBJ1-3; D may be TRBD1 (6 bases). Germline V gene lookup returns CDR1 MDHEN and CDR2 SYDVKM. The CDR3 totals 15 residues. The V end lost 1 base, the J end lost 7 bases, and 14 bases lay between the germline ends.

The V call is TRBV7-3, the J call TRBJ2-1; the match to TRBD2 covers 15 bases. The junction had 12 bases not matched to a gene; V was cut back by 5 bases and J by 4 bases. The CDR3 contains 19 residues. The V gene's germline CDR1 is SGHTA and CDR2 FQGTGA. In DNA form, the CDR3 reads TGTGCCAGCAGCAAATACAACGGACTAGCGGGAGGGTATTACAATGAGCAGTTCTTC. Translation gives CASSKYNGLAGGYYNEQFF.

V usage is TRBV7-9 and J usage is TRBJ2-5; D remains ambiguous. V lost 5 bases to trimming and J lost 2 bases, with 21 bases between them. Germline V gene sequence: CDR1 SEHNR, CDR2 FQNEAQ (reference sequence). CDR3 length: 17 residues. The CDR3 is CASSPRPGRTKQETQYF. DNA of the CDR3: TGTGCCAGCAGCCCTAGGCCAGGCCGGACCAAACAAGAGACCCAGTACTTC.

The chain uses TRBV27 and TRBJ1-1, with 9 bases identical to TRBD1. Trimming at V came to 5 bases and at J to 4 bases, leaving 11 bases not matched to a gene. The germline V gene encodes CDR1 MNHEY and CDR2 SMNVEV (reference sequence). This CDR3 is built from 16 residues. CDR3 nucleotide sequence: TGTGCCAGCAGTCCATTAGGGACAGGGATGGTCACTGAAGCTTTCTTT. Translation: CASSPLGTGMVTEAFF.

The V and J genes are TRBV4-3 and TRBJ1-4; the match to TRBD1 covers 8 bases. The CDR3 contains 15 residues. Germline-derived CDR1 and CDR2 are LGHNA and YSLEER. The junction had 8 bases not matched to a gene; V was cut back by 1 base and J by 10 bases. CDR3 coding DNA: TGCGCCAGCAGCCAAGCGAGGCAGGGGGCTGGAAAACTGTTTTTT. Protein: CASSQARQGAGKLFF.

The chain is built from TRBV7-2 and TRBJ2-1, with D perhaps matching TRBD1 (6 bases). The V end lost 1 base, the J end lost 9 bases, and 13 bases lay between the germline ends. Germline lookup yields CDR1 SGHTA and CDR2 FQGNSA. This CDR3 contains 14 residues. The CDR3 reads CASSLGRGGTEQFF. The CDR3 DNA is TGTGCCAGCAGCTTAGGCAGGGGTGGGACTGAGCAGTTCTTC.

CDR3 loop: CASSPPYGGMANEKLFF. Written as DNA, the CDR3 is TGTGCCAGCTCACCACCTTACGGGGGGATGGCTAATGAAAAACTGTTTTTT. The chain has TRBV18 and TRBJ1-4; D perhaps matches TRBD1 (5 bases). Trimming took off 0 bases at V and 3 bases at J, with 14 bases between the two ends. This CDR3 spans 17 amino acids. The V gene's germline CDR1 is KGHSH and CDR2 LQKENI.

The V call is TRBV5-1, the J call TRBJ1-1; possibly TRBD1 for D (5 bases). The germline CDR1 and CDR2 sequences are SGHRS and YFSETQ. V was clipped by 3 bases and J by 4 bases, with 16 bases between them. The CDR3 has 15 amino acids. For the CDR3, the DNA is TGCGCCAGCAGCTCCGCTGCGGGGGGAGGCACTGAAGCTTTCTTT. Amino acid sequence: CASSSAAGGGTEAFF.

The chain links TRBV5-4 to TRBJ2-1, with 8 bases that match TRBD2. CDR1 SGHNT and CDR2 YYREEE come from the germline V gene (reference sequence). Trimming at V came to 2 bases and at J to 8 bases, leaving 6 bases not matched to a gene. This CDR3 comprises 14 residues. The CDR3 sequence: CASSFWQREYEQFF. The CDR3 bases are TGTGCCAGCAGCTTCTGGCAGCGGGAGTATGAGCAGTTCTTC.

The chain carries TRBV9 and TRBJ1-1; D is uncertain. There are 12 residues in the CDR3. The germline V gene has CDR1 SGDLS and CDR2 YYNGEE. V lost 4 bases and J lost 7, with 11 bases in between. CDR3 loop: CASSPSEGEAFF. The CDR3 coding sequence is TGTGCCAGCAGCCCCTCAGAGGGTGAAGCTTTCTTT.

V gene TRBV30 combines with J gene TRBJ1-2; a possible D gene is TRBD1 (5 bases). Germline assignment: CDR1 GTSNPN and CDR2 SVGIG (reference sequence). The CDR3 covers 11 residues. The germline V and J ends were trimmed by 5 bases and 4 bases, with 8 bases remaining between them. CDR3 nucleotides: TGTGCCTGGTGGGGGGGCTATGGCTACACCTTC. Residues: CAWWGGYGYTF.